The 5 T cell receptor beta chains reported below all come from one sample, sequenced in a study of somatic mutations in cytotoxic T cells in rheumatoid arthritis. Measured with immunoSEQ multiplex PCR; TCRdb has only the in-frame clones, and not every one. The repertoire holds under 20,000 clones, with about 90% as singletons. The sequenced sample consisted of CD8+ T cells sorted from blood. Receptors originate from a man aged 35 to 55 in good health.

The CDR3 DNA follows: TGTGCCAGCAGCTTAGTGACAGGAGACACTGAAGCTTTCTTT. Translated: CASSLVTGDTEAFF. The rearrangement links TRBV7-6 to TRBJ1-1; D perhaps matches TRBD1 (6 bases). CDR1 is SGHVS and CDR2 is FNYEAQ in the germline V gene. Trimming pared 1 base from V and 3 bases from J, leaving 9 bases between. The CDR3 is 14 residues long. Complete variable domain (other parts from reference TRBV7-6 and TRBJ1-1): GAGVSQSPRYKVTKRGQDVALRCDPISGHVSLYWYRQALGQGPEFLTYFNYEAQQDKSGLPNDRFSAERPEGSISTLTIQRTEQRDSAMYRCASSLVTGDTEAFFGQGTRLTVV.

This clone was observed a handful of times. This chain joins TRBV14 and TRBJ2-1, with D possibly matching TRBD2 (5 bases). Trimming stripped 1 base from V and 4 bases from J, with 11 bases between. The CDR3 extends over 15 amino acids. Per germline, CDR1 SGHDN and CDR2 FVKESK. In DNA form, the CDR3 reads TGTGCCAGCAGCCAAGCTAGCTTACCGTACAATGAGCAGTTCTTC. It specifies CASSQASLPYNEQFF.

This rearrangement joins TRBV6-5 to TRBJ2-5, with 14 bases that match TRBD2. This CDR3 is built from 15 residues. Germline values: CDR1 MNHEY, CDR2 SVGAGI. The trim removed 4 bases at V and 4 bases at J, leaving 2 bases unmatched. The CDR3: CASSLTSGRGETQYF. CDR3 nucleotide sequence: TGTGCCAGCAGTTTGACTAGCGGGAGGGGAGAGACCCAGTACTTC.

This clone was found a few times. V usage is TRBV18 and J usage is TRBJ1-2, with a weak D call TRBD1 (5 bases). V lost 3 bases and J lost 7, with 15 bases in between. Germline CDR1 KGHSH, CDR2 LQKENI. This CDR3 has 14 amino acids. CDR3 amino acids: CASSPQGDGSGYTF. The CDR3 region has the DNA TGTGCCAGCTCACCGCAAGGGGACGGCAGTGGCTACACCTTC.

The rearrangement links TRBV7-9 to TRBJ1-5; D is ambiguous. Germline CDR1 and CDR2: SEHNR and FQNEAQ (reference sequence). CDR3 length: 14 amino acids. Trimming removed 5 bases from V and 3 bases from J, with 11 bases in between. CDR3 residues: CASSPAGPNQPQHF. As DNA, the CDR3 is TGTGCCAGCAGCCCAGCAGGACCCAATCAGCCCCAGCATTTT.